These 14 T cell receptor beta chains were sequenced from one sample in a study of cytomegalovirus exposure and HLA in healthy donors. PCR amplification relied on 60 Vbeta primers (plus 13 Jbeta primers). The repertoire was sequenced with immunoSEQ multiplex PCR; TCRdb's copy has only in-frame clones and lacks some. Found here are 75,000 to 85,000 clones, around three quarters of them singletons; the top ten hold approximately 1%. Sample: PBMCs. The receptors shown here come from a male donor in good health and CMV-seronegative.

Only one count was recorded for this clone. The chain links TRBV11-2 to TRBJ2-1; TRBD2 is a possible D gene (5 bases). Trimming shortened V by 5 bases and J by 7 bases, and 27 bases separated the two germline ends. Germline loops: CDR1 SGHAT, CDR2 FQNNGV. The CDR3 loop spans 18 amino acids. CDR3 coding DNA: TGTGCCAGCAGCCTAAAAAGTGGCGTTGCCACTAGAGATAATGAGCAGTTCTTC. It translates to CASSLKSGVATRDNEQFF.

This rearrangement joins TRBV15 to TRBJ2-1; TRBD2 agrees at 7 bases. V lost 1 base and J lost 4; bases outside the gene matches: 19. The CDR3 is 20 residues long. CDR1 is LNHNV, CDR2 YYDKDF, per germline (reference sequence). CDR3 loop: CATSRAGVAGRLAAYNEQFF. The CDR3 region has the DNA TGTGCCACCAGCAGAGCGGGGGTTGCGGGGAGGCTAGCGGCATACAATGAGCAGTTCTTC.

The chain joins TRBV27 to TRBJ2-7, with 8 bases identical to TRBD1. Germline CDR1 is MNHEY and CDR2 is SMNVEV (reference sequence). The CDR3 totals 14 residues. V lost 2 bases, J lost 5 bases, and 5 bases stayed unmatched. CDR3 in amino acids: CASSLKDRANEQYF. CDR3 bases: TGTGCCAGCAGTTTAAAGGACAGGGCCAACGAGCAGTACTTC.

V gene TRBV5-1 combines with J gene TRBJ2-1, with TRBD2 matching over 11 bases. This CDR3 comprises 15 residues. From germline, CDR1 is SGHRS and CDR2 YFSETQ. The ends lost 0 bases at V and 6 bases at J; junction bases unmatched: 2. CDR3 region: CASSLDSGGVNEQFF. CDR3 DNA sequence: TGCGCCAGCAGCTTGGATAGCGGGGGGGTCAATGAGCAGTTCTTC. The whole variable domain, filled in from reference TRBV5-1 and TRBJ2-1, reads KAGVTQTPRYLIKTRGQQVTLSCSPISGHRSVSWYQQTPGQGLQFLFEYFSETQRNKGNFPGRFSGRQFSNSRSEMNVSTLELGDSALYLCASSLDSGGVNEQFFGPGTRLTVL.

This chain connects TRBV4-2 to TRBJ1-4; 7 bases line up with TRBD1. The V gene end was trimmed by 5 bases and the J gene end by 1 base; junction bases not matched to a gene: 4. Germline V lookup: CDR1 LGHNA, CDR2 YNFKEQ. This CDR3 has 15 residues. The CDR3 spells CASSARQGTNEKLFF. The CDR3 nucleotides read TGTGCCAGCAGCGCTCGACAGGGAACTAATGAAAAACTGTTTTTT.

This rearrangement joins TRBV27 to TRBJ2-3, with 8 bases matching TRBD1. From germline, CDR1 is MNHEY and CDR2 SMNVEV (reference sequence). CDR3 length: 18 residues. J gave up 2 bases and V 3 bases, and 13 bases lay outside the gene matches. Here the CDR3 DNA reads TGTGCCAGCAGTTTCACCGCGACAGGGGATTCGTTCACAGATACGCAGTATTTT. The encoded protein is CASSFTATGDSFTDTQYF.

Comment on this clone: A junction end diverges from the germline sequence, so it may reflect a read error. This chain joins TRBV7-7 and TRBJ2-1; 11 nucleotides match TRBD2. The CDR3 consists of 15 residues. From germline, CDR1 is SSHAT and CDR2 FNYEAQ (reference sequence). The CDR3 reads CASSAGLAGHNEQFF. The DNA of the CDR3 is TGTGCTAGCAGCGCCGGACTAGCGGGCCATAATGAGCAGTTCTTC.

The table lists this clone with a few counts. This chain links TRBV2 with TRBJ2-1; TRBD1 aligns across 10 bases. Germline V gene sequence: CDR1 SNHLY, CDR2 FYNNEI. The CDR3 is 15 amino acids. Trimming cost V 6 bases and J 0 bases; bases outside gene matches: 2. In DNA, the CDR3 is TGTGCCAGCAGGTGGGACAGGGGCTCCTACAATGAGCAGTTCTTC. This sequence encodes CASRWDRGSYNEQFF.

V usage is TRBV28 and J usage is TRBJ2-2, with D maybe TRBD2 (5 bases). This CDR3 has 14 residues. The germline V gene encodes CDR1 MDHEN and CDR2 SYDVKM. V lost 3 bases, J lost 4 bases, and 9 bases lay in between. The CDR3 protein is CASSFDYRTGELFF. The CDR3 nucleotides are TGTGCCAGCAGTTTTGACTACCGCACCGGGGAGCTGTTTTTT.

The chain couples TRBV19 to TRBJ2-7; D may be TRBD1 (6 bases). CDR3 size: 15 residues. The V gene's germline CDR1 is LNHDA and CDR2 SQIVND (reference sequence). Trimming shortened V by 3 bases and J by 2 bases, and 14 bases separated the two germline ends. As DNA, the CDR3 is TGTGCCAGTAGTATTGTCCGGCAGGGGACCTACGAGCAGTACTTC. Translated: CASSIVRQGTYEQYF.

In its sample, this clone was seen a few times. The genes are TRBV6-4 and TRBJ1-5, with no clear D. Germline CDR1 MRHNA, CDR2 SNTAGT. Trimming left V 2 bases short and J 0 bases short, with 14 bases between. The CDR3 is 17 residues long. CDR3 sequence: CASSDPGKAFSNQPQHF. For the CDR3, the DNA is TGTGCCAGCAGTGACCCGGGGAAGGCGTTTAGCAATCAGCCCCAGCATTTT.

This sequence joins TRBV19 and TRBJ1-1, with D uncertain. Trimming took off 2 bases at V and 5 bases at J, with 15 bases between the two ends. This CDR3 has 15 amino acids. Germline CDR1 is LNHDA and CDR2 is SQIVND (reference sequence). CDR3 residues: CASSISASLRTEAFF. In nucleotides, the CDR3 is TGTGCCAGTAGTATAAGCGCCAGCTTAAGGACTGAAGCTTTCTTT. The full variable domain, in which reference TRBV19 and TRBJ1-1 provide the parts outside the CDR3, is DGGITQSPKYLFRKEGQNVTLSCEQNLNHDAMYWYRQDPGQGLRLIYYSQIVNDFQKGDIAEGYSVSREKKESFPLTVTSAQKNPTAFYLCASSISASLRTEAFFGQGTRLTVV.

The CDR3 region has the DNA TGTGCCAGCAGCCGCCTTACAGGGGGCTACGAGCAGTACTTC. Encoded protein: CASSRLTGGYEQYF. This rearrangement joins TRBV11-2 to TRBJ2-7; 8 nucleotides line up with TRBD1. Trimming took 5 bases from V and 3 from J; bases not matched to a gene: 6. The CDR3 is 14 residues long. Germline V gene data show CDR1 as SGHAT and CDR2 as FQNNGV. Together with reference TRBV11-2 and TRBJ2-7, the CDR3 gives the full variable domain: EAGVAQSPRYKIIEKRQSVAFWCNPISGHATLYWYQQILGQGPKLLIQFQNNGVVDDSQLPKDRFSAERLKGVDSTLKIQPAKLEDSAVYLCASSRLTGGYEQYFGPGTRLTVT.

The chain joins TRBV27 to TRBJ2-4; 8 bases are a match to TRBD2. Trimming removed 5 bases from V and 5 bases from J; junction bases left unmatched: 8. The CDR3 sequence is 15 residues long. Per germline, CDR1 MNHEY and CDR2 SMNVEV (reference sequence). CDR3 protein: CASSDPSGRQNIQYF. The CDR3, as DNA: TGTGCCAGCAGTGACCCAAGCGGGAGACAAAACATTCAGTACTTC.